In its sample, the clone carrying this T cell receptor beta chain was seen a few times. Genomic DNA in a quantity of about 2.1 micrograms was derived from cryopreserved PBMCs for TCR beta libraries. Generated by immunoSEQ multiplex PCR, the TCRdb table keeps only in-frame clones and is missing some. This sample has 50,000 to 65,000 clones; 71% occur once, and the top ten carry 43%. The sample originates from a study of cytotoxic CD8 clonotypes in ibrutinib-treated CLL. Study-level information: There were some 10 relapsed/refractory patients and 15 treatment-naive patients, and under 18 were IGHV unmutated.

Per germline, CDR1 SGHKS and CDR2 YYEKEE (reference sequence). The germline V and J ends were trimmed by 0 bases and 2 bases, with 9 bases remaining between them. The CDR3 is 15 residues long. This clonotype was sampled from a human donor with chronic lymphocytic leukemia. The sample consisted of PBMCs, taken after 12 months of ibrutinib treatment. The V gene is TRBV5-5, the J gene TRBJ1-5, with TRBD1 as a possible D gene (5 bases). The CDR3 nucleotides are TGTGCCAGCAGCTTGGTAGGGGCAGGCAATCAGCCCCAGCATTTT. Amino acid sequence: CASSLVGAGNQPQHF.